A selection of T cell receptor beta chains follows, all from one sample in a study of blood T cell repertoires in COVID-19. Measured with immunoSEQ multiplex PCR; TCRdb has only the in-frame clones, and not every one. The profile shows nearly 95,000 clones, around 90% of them singletons. Sequencing used peripheral blood. These receptors originate from an elderly woman with acute or convalescent COVID-19. Each CDR3 is given with its conserved first and last residue. A D gene is named only where the DNA matches it firmly. Clone size, where shown, is once, few, many, or a class for clones that have expanded.

CDR3: CASCPRTGGYEQYF
DNA: TGTGCCAGCTGCCCTAGGACAGGAGGTTACGAGCAGTACTTC
V: TRBV2
J: TRBJ2-7
D: TRBD1
size: .

CDR3: CAWSRGPSLGTEAFF
DNA: TGTGCCTGGAGCAGAGGGCCCTCCCTGGGAACTGAAGCTTTCTTT
V: TRBV30
J: TRBJ1-1
D: .
size: once

CDR3: CASSPPGTLGPDTQYF
DNA: TGTGCCAGCTCACCCCCCGGGACTCTAGGGCCGGATACGCAGTATTTT
V: TRBV18
J: TRBJ2-3
D: .
size: .

CDR3: CASSTFTGLNTGELFF
DNA: TGCGCCAGCAGCACCTTTACAGGGTTGAACACCGGGGAGCTGTTTTTT
V: TRBV5-1
J: TRBJ2-2
D: .
size: .

CDR3: CASSQDIGRGSAFF
DNA: TGCGCCAGCAGCCAAGATATTGGGAGGGGCAGTGCTTTCTTT
V: TRBV4-1
J: TRBJ1-1
D: .
size: .

CDR3: CASSSRDRRQETQYF
DNA: TGTGCCAGCAGCTCAAGGGACAGGAGGCAAGAGACCCAGTACTTC
V: TRBV5-4
J: TRBJ2-5
D: TRBD1
size: .

CDR3: CASSRDRGQPQHF
DNA: TGTGCCAGCAGTCGGGACAGGGGTCAGCCCCAGCATTTT
V: TRBV6-5
J: TRBJ1-5
D: TRBD1
size: .

CDR3: CASSAATGVYNYGYTF
DNA: TGTGCCAGTAGTGCCGCGACAGGTGTTTACAACTATGGCTACACCTTC
V: TRBV19
J: TRBJ1-2
D: .
size: .

CDR3: CASSLGQAIRGYTF
DNA: TGTGCCAGCAGCTTAGGGCAGGCTATTCGGGGCTACACCTTC
V: TRBV7-2
J: TRBJ1-2
D: .
size: .

CDR3: CASSQALGGRYNEQFF
DNA: TGTGCCAGCAGCCAAGCGTTGGGGGGGAGGTACAATGAGCAGTTCTTC
V: TRBV4-2
J: TRBJ2-1
D: TRBD2
size: .

CDR3: CASSLTQGRNTEAFF
DNA: TGTGCCAGCAGTCTAACACAGGGGAGGAACACTGAAGCTTTCTTT
V: TRBV6-5
J: TRBJ1-1
D: TRBD1
size: .

CDR3: CASNPTRESEQYF
DNA: TGTGCCAGCAACCCGACTAGAGAGTCCGAGCAGTACTTC
V: TRBV2
J: TRBJ2-7
D: .
size: .

CDR3: CASSWAPGDAGNTIYF
DNA: TGCGCCAGCAGCTGGGCGCCAGGGGACGCTGGAAACACCATATATTTT
V: TRBV5-1
J: TRBJ1-3
D: .
size: .

CDR3: CASLGLAGEQYF
DNA: TGTGCCAGCCTCGGACTAGCAGGCGAGCAGTACTTC
V: TRBV2
J: TRBJ2-7
D: TRBD2
size: .

CDR3: CAARDREFGEQYF
DNA: TGTGCCGCCCGGGACAGGGAGTTCGGGGAGCAGTACTTC
V: TRBV10-3
J: TRBJ2-7
D: TRBD1
size: .

CDR3: CASSGSSPLHF
DNA: TGTGCCAGCAGTGGGAGTTCACCCCTCCACTTT
V: TRBV2
J: TRBJ1-6
D: .
size: few

CDR3: CASSEVDRGGEQYF
DNA: TGTGCCAGCAGTGAAGTGGACAGGGGCGGGGAGCAGTACTTC
V: TRBV6-1
J: TRBJ2-7
D: TRBD1
size: once

CDR3: CASSGQGLSFNNEQFF
DNA: TGTGCCAGCAGTGGCCAGGGACTATCCTTTAACAATGAGCAGTTCTTC
V: TRBV2
J: TRBJ2-1
D: TRBD2
size: .

CDR3: CASIPQGARTEAFF
DNA: TGTGCCAGTATTCCTCAGGGGGCGAGAACTGAAGCTTTCTTT
V: TRBV19
J: TRBJ1-1
D: TRBD1
size: .

CDR3: CASSLAGNQPQHF
DNA: TGTGCCAGCAGTCTGGCAGGGAATCAGCCCCAGCATTTT
V: TRBV12-3/TRBV12-4
J: TRBJ1-5
D: .
size: .

CDR3: CASSSIPLGQEINYGYTF
DNA: TGTGCCAGCAGCTCCATACCACTGGGACAGGAGATTAACTATGGCTACACCTTC
V: TRBV11-2
J: TRBJ1-2
D: TRBD1
size: .

CDR3: CASSPRDRGLAGHHF
DNA: TGTGCCAGCAGCCCCAGGGACAGGGGTCTCGCGGGCCACCACTTT
V: TRBV7-8
J: TRBJ1-6
D: TRBD1
size: .

CDR3: CASSLSLDRISYEQYF
DNA: TGTGCCAGCAGTTTATCCTTGGACAGGATCTCCTACGAGCAGTACTTC
V: TRBV27
J: TRBJ2-7
D: TRBD1
size: .

CDR3: CASSLWFSNEKLFF
DNA: TGTGCCAGCAGTTTATGGTTCTCTAATGAAAAACTGTTTTTT
V: TRBV28
J: TRBJ1-4
D: .
size: .

CDR3: CASSFSSSGNTEAFF
DNA: TGTGCCAGCAGCTTTTCTTCATCGGGGAACACTGAAGCTTTCTTT
V: TRBV7-9
J: TRBJ1-1
D: .
size: .

CDR3: CASSQGDRRQETQYF
DNA: TGTGCCAGCAGCCAAGGGGACAGGCGGCAAGAGACCCAGTACTTC
V: TRBV14
J: TRBJ2-5
D: TRBD1
size: .

CDR3: CASSLNRGPPNEKLFF
DNA: TGCGCCAGCAGCTTGAACAGGGGGCCCCCTAATGAAAAACTGTTTTTT
V: TRBV5-1
J: TRBJ1-4
D: TRBD1
size: once

CDR3: CASMAGQSEGAKNIQYF
DNA: TGTGCCAGTATGGCGGGACAGTCGGAGGGAGCCAAAAACATTCAGTACTTC
V: TRBV19
J: TRBJ2-4
D: .
size: .

CDR3: CASSPTIEQYF
DNA: TGTGCCAGCAGTCCTACTATCGAGCAGTACTTC
V: TRBV6-5
J: TRBJ2-7
D: .
size: .